This T cell receptor beta chain was profiled in a study of blood T cell repertoires in COVID-19. Study-level background: Researchers got acute and convalescent COVID-19 samples from the United States, Italy and Spain. PBMCs, B-cell-depleted T cells, or T cells were the source of the cDNA or gDNA that made up the material.

In the study's own analysis: Amplification of reference gene primers was used by the study to estimate nucleated cell counts. Produced via immunoSEQ multiplex PCR; TCRdb's table is partial and in-frame only. Clone size and V and J calls were adopted from that table, with D and trimming inferred from the DNA. The data show roughly 130,000 clones, more than 75% seen once. The CDR3 consists of 15 residues. The ends lost 5 bases at V and 2 bases at J; junction bases unmatched: 7. CDR1 is SNHLY and CDR2 is FYNNEI in the germline V gene. The rearrangement links TRBV2 to TRBJ1-1, with TRBD1 matching 8 bases. The sequence was obtained from a man in his fifties with active COVID-19. Sequences were obtained from peripheral blood. The CDR3 protein is CASSTYDRGNTEAFF. CDR3 in DNA: TGTGCCAGCAGTACCTACGACAGGGGAAACACTGAAGCTTTCTTT.